What follows is one T cell receptor (beta chain) and its context. V was pared by 4 bases and J by 7 bases, with 12 bases of the junction left unmatched. CDR1 and CDR2 (germline): SGHRS, YFSETQ. The length of the CDR3 is 15 residues. These data belong to a study of blood T cell repertoires in COVID-19. About the research overall: COVID-19 samples from acute and convalescent phases originated in the United States, Italy and Spain. Sources were T cells, B-cell-depleted T cells, or PBMCs; the material itself was cDNA or gDNA.

Authors' data handling: Scientists estimated how many nucleated cells there were by amplifying reference gene primers. Clones were sequenced by immunoSEQ multiplex PCR, and TCRdb holds only the in-frame ones, with some missing. The V and J calls and clone size come from that table; D and trimming were worked out from the DNA. The table shows about 74,000 clones, with approximately 86% occurring only once. The sequence came from a woman at least 80 years old with active or convalescent COVID-19. Sample: peripheral blood. The chain combines TRBV5-1 with TRBJ1-2; 8 bases line up with TRBD1. The CDR3 reads CASSPQGALRRGYTF. The CDR3 nucleotides are TGCGCCAGCAGCCCGCAGGGGGCGCTTCGTCGTGGCTACACCTTC.